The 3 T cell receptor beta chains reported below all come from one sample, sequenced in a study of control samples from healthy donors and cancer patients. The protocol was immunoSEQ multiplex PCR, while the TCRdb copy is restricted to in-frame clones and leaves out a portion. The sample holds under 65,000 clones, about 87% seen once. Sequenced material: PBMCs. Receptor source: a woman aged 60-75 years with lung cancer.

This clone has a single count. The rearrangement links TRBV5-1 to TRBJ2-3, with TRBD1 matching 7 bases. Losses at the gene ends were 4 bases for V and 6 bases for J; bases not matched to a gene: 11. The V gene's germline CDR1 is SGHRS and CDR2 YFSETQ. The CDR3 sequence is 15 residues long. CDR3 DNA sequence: TGCGCCAGCAGCCCCCGGGACAGCCTCCGGGATACGCAGTATTTT. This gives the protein CASSPRDSLRDTQYF.

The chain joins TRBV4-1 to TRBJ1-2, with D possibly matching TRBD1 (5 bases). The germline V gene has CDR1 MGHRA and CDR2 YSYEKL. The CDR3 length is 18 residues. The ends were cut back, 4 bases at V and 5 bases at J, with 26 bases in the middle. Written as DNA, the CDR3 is TGCGCCAGCAGCCCCGCAGCGGGTACCGGCAGGGCTCTGTATGGCTACACCTTC. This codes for CASSPAAGTGRALYGYTF.

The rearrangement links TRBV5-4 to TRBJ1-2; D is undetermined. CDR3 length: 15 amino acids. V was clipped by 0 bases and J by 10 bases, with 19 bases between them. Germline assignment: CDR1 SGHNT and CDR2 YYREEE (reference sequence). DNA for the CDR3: TGTGCCAGCAGCTTGGGCGTGGCACAGACGGGCCTCTACACCTTC. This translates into CASSLGVAQTGLYTF.